This TCR beta chain was captured by sequencing in a study of cytomegalovirus exposure and HLA in healthy donors. Whole-study findings and limits: The only immune exposure information that was available was CMV serostatus. 164 TCR beta chains were listed as cytomegalovirus-associated.

This clone was recorded a few times. Its antigen is unidentified. 13 Jbeta primers and 60 Vbeta primers were used for the PCR. Here immunoSEQ multiplex PCR was the method, and the copy in TCRdb shows in-frame clones only, minus some. The top ten clones hold around 1.5% of a sample with about 130,000 clones, 78% of them seen once. This CDR3 contains 13 residues. The V gene's germline CDR1 is GTSNPN and CDR2 SVGIG (reference sequence). V lost 2 bases and J 4 bases, leaving 11 bases between the germline ends. The chain is built from TRBV30 and TRBJ1-1; possible D gene TRBD1, 5 bases. The sequence derives from a woman aged 18-30 years in good health and CMV-seronegative. Sequences were obtained from PBMCs. CDR3 coding DNA: TGTGCCTGGAGTTCCTGGGGGGGCACTGAAGCTTTCTTT. This sequence encodes CAWSSWGGTEAFF. The variable domain in full, completed from reference TRBV30 and TRBJ1-1, reads SQTIHQWPATLVQPVGSPLSLECTVEGTSNPNLYWYRQAAGRGLQLLFYSVGIGQISSEVPQNLSASRPQDRQFILSSKKLLLSDSGFYLCAWSSWGGTEAFFGQGTRLTVV.